This passage covers 16 T cell receptor beta chains from one sample sequenced in a study of T cell repertoires in cytomegalovirus infection (dated by TCRdb to about 2019). For sequencing, an Illumina HiSeq 1500 was employed. TCRdb reran the public reads through fastp at Q25 and MiXCR, keeping productive beta chains. Each record represents a unique CDR3 protein, reported with the most common genes and DNA among its rows. For this sample the table gives about 300,000 distinct CDR3 sequences, of which roughly a tenth were detected only once. The ten most abundant clones make up approximately 2.4% of the sample. Source material: PBMCs. These receptors were obtained from a human donor in good health (CMV status not recorded). Some clones in this sample may be carry-over from other donors' samples.

This clonotype was counted many times. This sequence joins TRBV10-3 and TRBJ1-1, with 7 bases aligning to TRBD1. J lost 2 bases, V lost 7 bases, and 7 bases had no gene match. The V gene's germline CDR1 is ENHRY and CDR2 SYGVKD. The CDR3 contains 14 residues. Here the CDR3 reads CAITPGQTNTEAFF. As DNA, the CDR3 is TGTGCCATCACCCCGGGACAGACAAACACTGAAGCTTTCTTT.

A few counts support this clonotype. The V call is TRBV7-9, the J call TRBJ2-1; D gene uncertain. This CDR3 is built from 13 residues. Germline lookup yields CDR1 SEHNR and CDR2 FQNEAQ (reference sequence). Trimming cost V 5 bases and J 5 bases, with 10 bases left between them. This CDR3 is CASSDDRDNEQFF. The DNA for the CDR3 is TGTGCCAGCAGCGACGACCGAGACAATGAGCAGTTCTTC.

The V call is TRBV28, the J call TRBJ1-1; a possible D gene is TRBD1 (6 bases). Germline V lookup: CDR1 MDHEN, CDR2 SYDVKM. The CDR3 totals 12 residues. Trimming removed 7 bases at V and 4 bases at J, with 10 bases between. This chain's CDR3 is CASKGGVTEAFF. DNA for the CDR3: TGTGCCAGCAAGGGGGGGGTCACTGAAGCTTTCTTT.

This rearrangement joins TRBV28 to TRBJ2-1; 13 nucleotides match TRBD2. V was pared by 6 bases and J by 7 bases, with 3 bases of the junction left unmatched. Germline values: CDR1 MDHEN, CDR2 SYDVKM. The length of the CDR3 is 14 residues. CDR3 in DNA: TGTGCCAGCAGACTAGCGGGGGGGCCGAATGAGCAGTTCTTC. Its translation is CASRLAGGPNEQFF.

This clonotype was recorded at least ten times. The chain combines TRBV28 with TRBJ1-2; D is ambiguous. The germline V and J ends were trimmed by 3 bases and 0 bases, with 14 bases remaining between them. There are 16 residues in the CDR3. Germline V CDR1 and CDR2: MDHEN, SYDVKM. In DNA, the CDR3 is TGTGCCAGCAGTTTTTTGTGGGCAGTGTCTAACTATGGCTACACCTTC. Amino acids: CASSFLWAVSNYGYTF.

The table lists this clonotype with many counts. The chain recombines TRBV10-3 with TRBJ1-1; D is unclear. The CDR3 is 11 residues long. V was shortened by 8 bases and J by 3 bases, with 7 bases between the two germline ends. Germline CDR1 reads ENHRY; CDR2 reads SYGVKD. For the CDR3, the DNA is TGTGCCATCGGATCGGACACTGAAGCTTTCTTT. Protein product: CAIGSDTEAFF.

This chain joins TRBV5-5 and TRBJ2-7; D unresolved. Per germline, CDR1 SGHKS and CDR2 YYEKEE (reference sequence). Deletions cut 0 bases from V and 3 bases from J, with 10 bases between. The CDR3 totals 14 residues. CDR3 region: CASSLDWTDYEQYF. The DNA for the CDR3 is TGTGCCAGCAGCTTGGACTGGACGGACTACGAGCAGTACTTC.

This clonotype has a count of ten or more. The chain combines TRBV12-3 or TRBV12-4 with TRBJ1-2; D ambiguous. Trimming took off 2 bases at V and 2 bases at J, with 6 bases between the two ends. This CDR3 region has 13 residues. CDR3 sequence reads: CASSLTENYGYTF. CDR3 in DNA: TGTGCCAGCAGTTTAACAGAGAACTATGGCTACACCTTC.

This clonotype was observed a handful of times. The J gene is TRBJ1-3, the V gene TRBV20-1; D is uncertain. The CDR3 consists of 14 residues. CDR1 and CDR2 from the germline V gene are DFQATT and SNEGSKA (reference sequence). Trimming stripped 5 bases from V and 0 bases from J, with 11 bases between. The CDR3 protein is CSAYGQDSGNTIYF. CDR3 DNA sequence: TGCAGTGCTTACGGCCAGGACTCTGGAAACACCATATATTTT.

This clonotype was recorded a few times. The chain carries TRBV25-1 and TRBJ2-6; D gene ambiguous. The CDR3 covers 16 residues. With 3 bases removed from V and 2 bases from J, the gap between germline ends came to 11 bases. Germline values: CDR1 MGHDK, CDR2 SYGVNS. The CDR3 coding sequence is TGTGCCAGCAGTGACCCACGAGGACCTGGGGCCAACGTCCTGACTTTC. Protein: CASSDPRGPGANVLTF.

This clonotype was seen ten or more times. The DNA of the CDR3 is TGCAGTGCTAGGGATTATCTCGAGCAGTACTTC. This gives the protein CSARDYLEQYF. The chain employs TRBV20-1 and TRBJ2-7; D unresolved. The V gene lost 3 bases and the J gene lost 6 bases, with 9 bases spanning the gap. This CDR3 is 11 amino acids long. Germline V gene data show CDR1 as DFQATT and CDR2 as SNEGSKA (reference sequence).

Ten or more counts support this clonotype. The V and J genes are TRBV11-1 and TRBJ2-5; no reliable D call. The germline V and J ends were trimmed by 5 bases and 3 bases, with 10 bases remaining between them. This CDR3 is 13 amino acids long. Germline V gene data show CDR1 as SGHAT and CDR2 as FQDESV (reference sequence). CDR3 nucleotides: TGTGCCAGCAGCCCCGGGCCTAAAGAGACCCAGTACTTC. Protein: CASSPGPKETQYF.

The chain recombines TRBV2 with TRBJ2-3; 9 bases are a match to TRBD2. V shed 6 bases and J 2 bases; nucleotides not matched to a gene: 15. The CDR3 is made up of 18 amino acids. CDR1 and CDR2 (germline): SNHLY, FYNNEI. CDR3 in amino acids: CASRGSLAGTLSTDTQYF. CDR3 sequence (DNA): TGTGCCAGCAGGGGGAGTCTAGCGGGGACACTTTCCACAGATACGCAGTATTTT.

This clonotype was observed at least ten times. The chain combines TRBV20-1 with TRBJ2-1; 16 nucleotides line up with TRBD2. The CDR3 runs 18 residues. Germline assignment: CDR1 DFQATT and CDR2 SNEGSKA (reference sequence). J lost 0 bases, V lost 3 bases, and 5 bases had no gene match. DNA for the CDR3: TGCAGTGCTAGGGGGGGACTAGCGGGGGGGAGCTCCTACAATGAGCAGTTCTTC. Protein sequence: CSARGGLAGGSSYNEQFF.

This clonotype has at least ten counts. The rearrangement links TRBV4-3 to TRBJ2-5; D is uncertain. This CDR3 has 14 amino acids. V lost 0 bases to trimming and J lost 7 bases, with 12 bases between them. CDR1 and CDR2 (germline): LGHNA, YSLEER. The chain's CDR3 is CASSQDRTPRTQYF. Here the CDR3 DNA reads TGCGCCAGCAGCCAAGACAGGACCCCTAGGACCCAGTACTTC.

The gene calls are TRBV6-1 and TRBJ1-6; maybe TRBD1 (5 bases). V lost 1 base and J 7 bases, leaving 14 bases between the germline ends. CDR3 length: 16 amino acids. The germline V gene has CDR1 MNHNS and CDR2 SASEGT. CDR3 protein: CASSEGPGWGNSPLHF. The CDR3 DNA is TGTGCCAGCAGTGAAGGGCCGGGATGGGGGAATTCACCCCTCCACTTT.